One and the same sample provided the 16 T cell receptor beta chains below, sequenced in a study of long-term antiretroviral therapy in people with HIV (dated by TCRdb to 2022 to 2024). Sequencing of the TRB variable region was done with the immunoSEQ hsTCRB v3.0 assay at survey level resolution. TCRdb re-hosts the immuneACCESS table, in-frame sequences only. Its copies lack some clones; in the studies checked, an unresolved V gene accounts for under half of them, and the cause for the rest is not known. This sample gives about 39,000 clones in total; about 90% of them show up just once. The ten largest clones represent under 5% of the sample. Sequenced material: unsorted PBMCs, taken 1.2 years after starting antiretroviral therapy. All receptors derive from a woman aged 45-59 years with HIV.

The rearrangement links TRBV11-2 to TRBJ1-2; the D is unclear. CDR1 is SGHAT and CDR2 is FQNNGV in the germline V gene. The V end was cut by 1 base, the J end by 3 bases, with 6 bases between. The CDR3 sequence is 13 residues long. The CDR3: CASSLGPDYGYTF. As DNA, the CDR3 is TGTGCCAGCAGCTTAGGCCCAGACTATGGCTACACCTTC.

This CDR3 reads CASSLGWGTDTQYF. CDR3 nucleotides: TGTGCCAGCAGCTTAGGGTGGGGTACAGATACGCAGTATTTT. This chain links TRBV11-1 with TRBJ2-3; D is unclear. The V end lost 1 base, the J end lost 3 bases, and 8 bases lay between the germline ends. CDR1 and CDR2 from the germline V gene are SGHAT and FQDESV (reference sequence). The length of the CDR3 is 14 residues.

The CDR3 DNA reads as TGCGCCAGCAGTGAGCCCGAGGGAGCTTTCTTT. Its translation is CASSEPEGAFF. The gene calls are TRBV10-2 and TRBJ1-1; D ambiguous. Germline CDR1 is WSHSY and CDR2 is SAAADI. Trimming pared 2 bases from V and 10 bases from J, leaving 8 bases between. The CDR3 loop spans 11 amino acids.

The CDR3 loop reads CASSPQGMNKAKNIQYF. The CDR3 DNA reads TGTGCCAGCAGCCCACAGGGGATGAATAAAGCCAAAAACATTCAGTACTTC. This rearrangement joins TRBV9 to TRBJ2-4; 7 nucleotides match TRBD1. CDR1 SGDLS and CDR2 YYNGEE come from the germline V gene. The ends lost 4 bases at V and 0 bases at J; junction bases unmatched: 10. The length of the CDR3 is 17 residues. The full variable domain, rest sourced from reference TRBV9 and TRBJ2-4, is DSGVTQTPKHLITATGQRVTLRCSPRSGDLSVYWYQQSLDQGLQFLIQYYNGEERAKGNILERFSAQQFPDLHSELNLSSLELGDSALYFCASSPQGMNKAKNIQYFGAGTRLSVL.

This clone was seen only a few times. The chain employs TRBV18 and TRBJ2-7; 8 bases align to TRBD1. The CDR3 is made up of 13 amino acids. The junction had 6 bases not matched to a gene; V was cut back by 6 bases and J by 5 bases. Germline V lookup: CDR1 KGHSH, CDR2 LQKENI. The CDR3 DNA follows: TGTGCCAGCTCGCGGACAGGGATGGACGAGCAGTACTTC. Its protein is CASSRTGMDEQYF. The full variable domain, rest sourced from reference TRBV18 and TRBJ2-7, is NAGVMQNPRHLVRRRGQEARLRCSPMKGHSHVYWYRQLPEEGLKFMVYLQKENIIDESGMPKERFSAEFPKEGPSILRIQQVVRGDSAAYFCASSRTGMDEQYFGPGTRLTVT.

The CDR3 DNA reads TGTGCCAGCAGTCAACAAGAGACCCAGTACTTC. Its translation is CASSQQETQYF. The V call is TRBV28, the J call TRBJ2-5; D call uncertain. The V end was cut by 5 bases, the J end by 2 bases, with 3 bases between. This CDR3 contains 11 residues. Germline V gene sequence: CDR1 MDHEN, CDR2 SYDVKM.

The V and J genes are TRBV5-6 and TRBJ2-6; D call uncertain. V was pared by 4 bases and J by 4 bases, with 12 bases between. The CDR3 totals 15 residues. Germline CDR1 reads SGHDT; CDR2 reads YYEEEE. CDR3 in DNA: TGTGCCAGCAGCGTCCGCGGTCTGGGGGCCAACGTCCTGACTTTC. Translating it yields CASSVRGLGANVLTF.

The chain couples TRBV7-8 to TRBJ2-7; 8 bases match TRBD1. The CDR3 is 14 amino acids. V dropped 1 base and J dropped 6; count of bases not matched to a gene: 5. The germline V gene has CDR1 SGHVS and CDR2 FQNEAQ. The CDR3 nucleotides read TGTGCCAGCAGCTTAGGCAGGGGGCCCCTCGAGCAGTACTTC. It codes for CASSLGRGPLEQYF. The complete variable domain, with remaining parts taken from reference TRBV7-8 and TRBJ2-7, reads GAGVSQSPRYKVAKRGQDVALRCDPISGHVSLFWYQQALGQGPEFLTYFQNEAQLDKSGLPSDRFFAERPEGSVSTLKIQRTQQEDSAVYLCASSLGRGPLEQYFGPGTRLTVT.

The V and J genes are TRBV2 and TRBJ2-2; 16 bases fit TRBD2. CDR1 and CDR2 from the germline V gene are SNHLY and FYNNEI. V was pared by 7 bases and J by 3 bases, with 5 bases of the junction left unmatched. The CDR3 sequence is 17 residues long. CDR3 sequence: CASTGTSGGAYTGELFF. The CDR3 DNA reads as TGTGCCAGCACCGGGACTAGCGGGGGGGCCTACACCGGGGAGCTGTTTTTT.

This clone was seen only once. This chain joins TRBV19 and TRBJ1-5, with D possibly being TRBD1 (6 bases). From germline, CDR1 is LNHDA and CDR2 SQIVND (reference sequence). Trimming pared 6 bases from V and 2 bases from J, leaving 17 bases between. CDR3 length: 16 residues. This CDR3 reads CASRGGPGLGNQPQHF. The DNA of the CDR3 is TGTGCCAGTAGAGGGGGGCCGGGGCTGGGCAATCAGCCCCAGCATTTT.

There are a few counts of this clone. The rearrangement joins TRBV9 to TRBJ1-3; D ambiguous. The CDR3 contains 15 residues. The ends were cut back, 1 base at V and 1 base at J, with 9 bases in the middle. The germline gives CDR1 SGDLS, CDR2 YYNGEE. Here the CDR3 DNA reads TGTGCCAGCAGCGTATATGGGGAATCTGGAAACACCATATATTTT. Protein: CASSVYGESGNTIYF.

The chain is built from TRBV5-8 and TRBJ2-1; D gene ambiguous. CDR3 length: 13 amino acids. V lost 7 bases to trimming and J lost 2 bases, with 10 bases between them. CDR1 and CDR2 (germline): SGHTS, YDEGEE. The CDR3: CASEQRPYNEQFF. The CDR3 DNA is TGTGCCAGCGAACAGCGCCCCTACAATGAGCAGTTCTTC.

The genes are TRBV6-5 and TRBJ1-6; weak D call: TRBD1 (6 bases). The ends were cut back, 5 bases at V and 6 bases at J, with 11 bases in the middle. The CDR3 has 14 residues. Germline CDR1 reads MNHEY; CDR2 reads SVGAGI. The CDR3 protein is CASSRQDRNSPLHF. CDR3 DNA sequence: TGTGCCAGCAGTCGACAGGATCGTAATTCACCCCTCCACTTT.

V is TRBV7-9 and J is TRBJ1-2; the D gene is possibly TRBD1 (5 bases). Germline V gene data show CDR1 as SEHNR and CDR2 as FQNEAQ (reference sequence). The ends were cut back, 1 base at V and 5 bases at J, with 11 bases in the middle. The CDR3 is 14 residues long. CDR3 sequence (DNA): TGTGCCAGCAGCTTAGACACGGGGGGGTATGGCTACACCTTC. Its protein product is CASSLDTGGYGYTF.

V and J are TRBV11-1 and TRBJ1-1, with 7 bases identical to TRBD1. The CDR3 consists of 14 residues. CDR1 SGHAT and CDR2 FQDESV come from the germline V gene (reference sequence). After removal of 5 bases from V and 5 bases from J, the junction contained 8 bases not matched to a gene. The CDR3 region is CASSPRIRGTEAFF. In DNA, the CDR3 is TGTGCCAGCAGCCCGCGCATCAGGGGGACTGAAGCTTTCTTT. Drawing the rest from reference TRBV11-1 and TRBJ1-1, the complete variable domain is EAEVAQSPRYKITEKSQAVAFWCDPISGHATLYWYRQILGQGPELLVQFQDESVVDDSQLPKDRFSAERLKGVDSTLKIQPAELGDSAMYLCASSPRIRGTEAFFGQGTRLTVV.

This chain links TRBV5-4 with TRBJ2-1; unclear D gene. V was clipped by 4 bases and J by 2 bases, with 7 bases between them. In germline, CDR1 is SGHNT, CDR2 YYREEE (reference sequence). The CDR3 length is 13 residues. Here the CDR3 DNA reads TGTGCCAGCAGCCTTGATACCTACAATGAGCAGTTCTTC. Amino acid sequence: CASSLDTYNEQFF.